The next 2 T cell receptor beta chains were all read from a single sample in a study of shared clonotypes between healthy human individuals. Only in-frame clones appear in the TCRdb table, and some are missing; sequencing was by immunoSEQ multiplex PCR. The sample yields over 2 million clones, around 90% seen once. Sequenced sample: naive CD4+ T cells from PBMCs. Specified subset: CD45RA+ positively selected. All receptors derive from a young man in good health. Some clones in this sample may be carry-over from other donors' samples.

The DNA for the CDR3 is TGCGCCAGCAGCTTAGGTGACTATTTTGGCTACGAGCAGTACTTC. This gives the protein CASSLGDYFGYEQYF. The rearrangement links TRBV5-1 to TRBJ2-7; tentative D call: TRBD2 (5 bases). With 2 bases removed from V and 3 bases from J, the gap between germline ends came to 15 bases. The CDR3 covers 15 residues. CDR1 is SGHRS, CDR2 YFSETQ, per germline.

The chain is built from TRBV18 and TRBJ1-4; possible D gene TRBD1, 6 bases. Trimming removed 4 bases at V and 4 bases at J, with 10 bases between. CDR3 length: 14 amino acids. Germline CDR1 reads KGHSH; CDR2 reads LQKENI. Written as DNA, the CDR3 is TGTGCCAGCTCACGGACAGTACTTAATGAAAAACTGTTTTTT. Its translation is CASSRTVLNEKLFF.